Listed below are T cell receptor beta chains from one sample, sequenced in a study of T-cell memory formation after mild COVID-19. Each CDR3 protein is one row after TCRdb ran MiXCR on the 5' RACE reads. Here the sample spans 85,000 to 120,000 distinct CDR3 sequences, about 18% being singletons. Sequenced: PBMCs or a T cell subset sorted from them (not recorded which). The receptors shown here come from an adult woman who had mild COVID-19 (a few samples of this study predate the infection). Cell type and time point are not known. Each CDR3 is given with its conserved first and last residue. The D gene is left open where the match is weak. Rows give clone size only sometimes, using once, few, many, or a class for an expanded clone.

v_gene,d_gene,abundance,j_gene,CDR3aa,CDR3nt
TRBV11-2,NA,NA,TRBJ2-7,CASSLTMAQINEQYF,TGTGCCAGCAGCTTAACTATGGCCCAGATCAACGAGCAGTACTTC
TRBV20-1,TRBD2,few,TRBJ2-7,CSAFLSSGSWYEQYF,TGCAGTGCCTTCCTAAGTAGCGGGAGTTGGTACGAGCAGTACTTC
TRBV7-7,TRBD2,NA,TRBJ2-1,CASSGGLAVVDEQFF,TGTGCCAGCAGCGGGGGACTAGCGGTGGTAGATGAGCAGTTCTTC
TRBV6-2/TRBV6-3,NA,few,TRBJ2-1,CASSYLAGRAYNEQFF,TGTGCCAGCAGTTACTTGGCGGGCCGAGCCTACAATGAGCAGTTCTTC
TRBV24-1,TRBD1,NA,TRBJ1-2,CATSDQTGGGYGYTF,TGTGCCACCAGTGACCAGACAGGGGGCGGCTATGGCTACACCTTC
TRBV7-6,NA,NA,TRBJ2-2,CASSLTGTPGGYTGELFF,TGTGCCAGCAGCCTTACCGGGACACCAGGGGGGTACACCGGGGAGCTGTTTTTT
TRBV2,NA,NA,TRBJ2-7,CASSAHWTDEQYF,TGTGCCAGCAGTGCCCATTGGACAGACGAGCAGTACTTC
TRBV4-3,TRBD1,NA,TRBJ2-2,CASSQDSTGQPGWELFF,TGCGCCAGCAGCCAGGATTCCACGGGACAGCCGGGGTGGGAGCTGTTTTTT
TRBV7-2,TRBD2,few,TRBJ2-7,CASSLGAAGGPYEQYF,TGTGCCAGCAGCTTAGGGGCAGCGGGAGGGCCCTACGAGCAGTACTTC
TRBV7-9,NA,NA,TRBJ1-2,CASRPVGGYGYTF,TGTGCCAGCAGACCTGTCGGGGGGTATGGCTACACCTTC
TRBV9,NA,NA,TRBJ2-1,CASSPQGSGYNEQFF,TGTGCCAGCAGCCCACAGGGCTCAGGGTACAATGAGCAGTTCTTC
TRBV27,NA,few,TRBJ2-7,CASQSGQGAYEQYF,TGTGCCAGCCAAAGCGGGCAGGGGGCCTACGAGCAGTACTTC
TRBV6-5,TRBD2,NA,TRBJ2-3,CASSLAGFGTDTQYF,TGTGCCAGCTCCCTAGCGGGCTTTGGGACAGATACGCAGTATTTT
TRBV7-2,NA,few,TRBJ1-6,CASSLLGSPLHF,TGTGCCAGCAGCTTGTTAGGCTCACCCCTCCACTTT
TRBV7-2,NA,many,TRBJ1-1,CASSLDILTRGVYEAFF,TGTGCCAGCAGCTTAGATATCCTAACGCGGGGCGTATACGAAGCTTTCTTT
TRBV6-2/TRBV6-3,NA,NA,TRBJ2-1,CASSQAPESYNEQFF,TGTGCCAGCAGCCAGGCACCGGAGTCCTACAATGAGCAGTTCTTC
TRBV6-5,NA,NA,TRBJ2-2,CASSYYSGIGNRELFF,TGTGCCAGCAGTTATTATTCCGGGATTGGGAACCGGGAGCTGTTTTTT
TRBV4-3,TRBD2,few,TRBJ2-2,CASSQGIAGTNTGELFF,TGCGCCAGCAGCCAAGGAATAGCGGGAACGAACACCGGGGAGCTGTTTTTT
TRBV6-6,NA,few,TRBJ2-7,CASSYDEARDEQYF,TGTGCCAGCAGTTACGACGAGGCGCGCGACGAGCAGTACTTC
TRBV5-4,NA,NA,TRBJ1-1,CASSRGGVNTEAFF,TGTGCCAGCAGCAGGGGGGGAGTGAACACTGAAGCTTTCTTT
TRBV12-3/TRBV12-4,NA,NA,TRBJ2-5,CASSSQGRETQYF,TGTGCCAGCAGTTCGCAGGGACGGGAGACCCAGTACTTC
TRBV11-2,NA,NA,TRBJ2-1,CASSSPGHGNEQFF,TGTGCCAGCAGCTCACCGGGACACGGCAATGAGCAGTTCTTC
TRBV9,NA,NA,TRBJ2-1,CASSVGDTTYNEQFF,TGTGCCAGCAGCGTAGGAGATACTACCTACAATGAGCAGTTCTTC
TRBV7-9,TRBD1,few,TRBJ2-7,CASSPRQGAREQYF,TGTGCCAGCAGCCCCAGGCAGGGGGCACGCGAGCAGTACTTC
TRBV11-2,NA,NA,TRBJ2-6,CASSLSGPTPSGANVLTF,TGTGCCAGCAGCTTAAGTGGGCCTACTCCCTCTGGGGCCAACGTCCTGACTTTC
TRBV5-1,TRBD2,NA,TRBJ2-5,CASSPGLAGGPGETQYF,TGCGCCAGCAGCCCGGGACTAGCGGGAGGGCCGGGAGAGACCCAGTACTTC
TRBV24-1,NA,NA,TRBJ2-7,CATSDPHSYEQYF,TGTGCCACCAGTGATCCACATTCCTACGAGCAGTACTTC
TRBV5-1,TRBD2,NA,TRBJ2-3,CASSLTGLAGVTDTQYF,TGCGCCAGCAGCTTGACCGGACTAGCGGGAGTTACAGATACGCAGTATTTT
TRBV27,TRBD1,few,TRBJ2-2,CASSSQGVTGELFF,TGTGCCAGCAGTTCACAGGGGGTAACCGGGGAGCTGTTTTTT